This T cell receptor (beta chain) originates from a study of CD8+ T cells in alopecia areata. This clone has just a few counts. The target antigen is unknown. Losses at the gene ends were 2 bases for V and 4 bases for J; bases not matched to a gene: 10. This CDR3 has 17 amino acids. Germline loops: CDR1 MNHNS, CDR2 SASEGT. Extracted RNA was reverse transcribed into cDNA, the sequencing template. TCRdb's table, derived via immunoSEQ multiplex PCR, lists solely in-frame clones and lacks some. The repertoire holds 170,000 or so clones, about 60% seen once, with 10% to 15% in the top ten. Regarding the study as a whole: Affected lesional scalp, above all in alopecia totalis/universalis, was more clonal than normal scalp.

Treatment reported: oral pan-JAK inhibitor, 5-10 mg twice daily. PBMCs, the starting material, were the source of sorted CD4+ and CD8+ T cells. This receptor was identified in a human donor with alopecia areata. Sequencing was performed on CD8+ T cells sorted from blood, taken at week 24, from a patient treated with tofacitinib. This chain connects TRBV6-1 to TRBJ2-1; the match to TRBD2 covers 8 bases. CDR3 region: CASSEPAGTRRYNEQFF. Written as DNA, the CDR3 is TGTGCCAGCAGTGAACCAGCCGGGACTAGGAGATACAATGAGCAGTTCTTC.